What follows are 13 T cell receptor beta chains derived from one specimen sequenced in a study of post-analysis software for immune sequencing data. Unique molecular identifiers had been added to the TCR beta cDNA libraries. TCRdb reanalysed the PCR reads using MiXCR and keeps one entry per CDR3 protein. The sample contains 650,000 to 900,000 distinct CDR3 sequences, around 46% of which appear only once. The antigens these receptors bind are not known. General study results and limits: A handful of TRBV segments (TRBV5-6, TRBV5-1 and TRBV20-1 among them) occurred more frequently in patients than in controls.

Sequencing used blood. These receptors were obtained from a girl under 18 with multiple sclerosis.

Worth noting for this clonotype: Its ends do not fully match the called genes, so a read error is possible. The CDR3 loop reads CASSQEGAGSGETRYF. The CDR3 DNA follows: TGTGCCAGCAGCCAAGAAGGGGCGGGATCGGGGGAGACCCGGTACTTC. The chain has TRBV4-2 and TRBJ2-5; perhaps TRBD2 as D (6 bases). The germline V gene has CDR1 LGHNA and CDR2 YNFKEQ. The CDR3 runs to 16 residues.

The chain links TRBV28 to TRBJ2-7; D might be TRBD1 (5 bases). Trimming removed 6 bases from V and 3 bases from J, with 15 bases in between. CDR1 and CDR2 from the germline V gene are MDHEN and SYDVKM. This CDR3 has 14 residues. CDR3 sequence reads: CASRPLTALYEQYF. As DNA, the CDR3 is TGTGCCAGCAGGCCCTTGACAGCACTCTACGAGCAGTACTTC.

The chain uses TRBV12-3 or TRBV12-4 and TRBJ2-5, with 7 bases matching TRBD2. V shed 8 bases, J shed 8 bases, and the junction held 14 bases outside the gene matches. This CDR3 comprises 14 residues. Here the CDR3 DNA reads TGTGCCAGCTCCCGGACTAGTGGTTCGAGAACCCAGTACTTC. Translating it yields CASSRTSGSRTQYF.

The chain couples TRBV27 to TRBJ2-3; 9 nucleotides match TRBD1. This CDR3 comprises 19 residues. The V gene end was trimmed by 5 bases and the J gene end by 0 bases; junction bases not matched to a gene: 15. In germline, CDR1 is MNHEY, CDR2 SMNVEV (reference sequence). The CDR3 DNA follows: TGTGCCAGCAGTCCTTCCCGCCCCCGGGACAGGGTTAGCACAGATACGCAGTATTTT. Protein product: CASSPSRPRDRVSTDTQYF.

This chain joins TRBV20-1 and TRBJ2-1, with 11 bases matching TRBD2. Trimming at V came to 6 bases and at J to 2 bases, leaving 6 bases not matched to a gene. Germline CDR1 DFQATT, CDR2 SNEGSKA (reference sequence). The CDR3 is 15 amino acids. DNA for the CDR3: TGCAGTGCCTCGGGACTAGCGGAAACCTACAATGAGCAGTTCTTC. This gives the protein CSASGLAETYNEQFF.

A note on this clonotype: The junction departs from germline at one end; a sequencing error may be responsible. The genes are TRBV2 and TRBJ2-5, with no clear D. The J call may be mistaken, given a closer DNA end match to TRBJ2-7. Germline V gives CDR1 SNHLY, CDR2 FYNNEI. CDR3 size: 14 residues. In nucleotides, the CDR3 is TGTGCCAACAGTGATGAAGCGTCCACCCACGAGCAGTACTTC. This codes for CANSDEASTHEQYF.

This clonotype turned up a few times. This chain uses TRBV6-6 with TRBJ2-1, with 7 bases aligning to TRBD1. CDR3 length: 14 residues. CDR1 is MNHNY, CDR2 SVGAGI, per germline (reference sequence). V was pared by 1 base and J by 9 bases, with 6 bases of the junction left unmatched. In DNA, the CDR3 is TGTGCCAGCAGTTACTTGGGACAGAACTTTGAGCAGTTCTTC. Its translation is CASSYLGQNFEQFF.

This chain uses TRBV6-5 with TRBJ2-5; possibly TRBD1 or TRBD2 for D (5 bases each). Germline lookup yields CDR1 MNHEY and CDR2 SVGAGI. V was pared by 7 bases and J by 0 bases, with 15 bases between. The CDR3 spans 15 residues. CDR3 coding DNA: TGTGCCAGCACTTCGTGGGGGAGCAACCAAGAGACCCAGTACTTC. This codes for CASTSWGSNQETQYF.

V gene TRBV3-1 combines with J gene TRBJ2-1; no reliable D call. This CDR3 comprises 13 residues. Germline values: CDR1 LGHDT, CDR2 YNNKEL (reference sequence). The V and J ends lost 1 base and 9 bases respectively, with 10 bases between them. CDR3 coding DNA: TGTGCCAGCAGCCAAGCGCAAGCCCGTGAGCAGTTCTTC. This codes for CASSQAQAREQFF.

In the case of this clonotype: At one boundary the junction diverges from the germline segment, which might be a read error. The genes are TRBV6-2 or TRBV6-3 and TRBJ2-7, with D tentatively TRBD1 or TRBD2 (5 bases each). The CDR3 length is 15 residues. Germline V gene data show CDR1 as MNHEY and CDR2 as SVGEGT. CDR3 sequence reads: CAGSWGTDATYEQYF. CDR3 nucleotide sequence: TGTGCCGGCAGTTGGGGGACGGATGCAACCTACGAGCAGTACTTC.

J is TRBJ2-3 and V is TRBV20-1, with TRBD1 identical over 10 bases. The CDR3 consists of 16 residues. Germline CDR1 DFQATT, CDR2 SNEGSKA (reference sequence). J lost 4 bases, V lost 3 bases, and 10 bases had no gene match. CDR3 bases: TGCAGTGCTAGCCCCCGGGACAGGGGTTGGTCAGATACGCAGTATTTT. It yields the protein CSASPRDRGWSDTQYF.

The genes are TRBV10-3 and TRBJ2-2; perhaps TRBD2 as D (6 bases). The CDR3 totals 15 residues. From germline, CDR1 is ENHRY and CDR2 SYGVKD. V was trimmed by 8 bases and J by 2 bases, leaving 15 bases between them. The CDR3 DNA sequence: TGTGCCATCGGGGGTGGAGGGACCAACACCGGGGAGCTGTTTTTT. It codes for CAIGGGGTNTGELFF.

There are a few counts of this clonotype. The chain joins TRBV6-4 to TRBJ2-2; D remains ambiguous. This CDR3 has 13 residues. Per germline, CDR1 MRHNA and CDR2 SNTAGT. Trimming stripped 8 bases from V and 8 bases from J, with 15 bases between. The CDR3, as DNA: TGTGCCAGCTCCCGTGTAGCTGAAGGGGAGCTGTTTTTT. Amino acid sequence: CASSRVAEGELFF.